This TCR beta chain is from a study of blood T cell repertoires in COVID-19. Germline assignment: CDR1 KGHSH and CDR2 LQKENI. The CDR3 contains 13 residues. Trimming pared 3 bases from V and 8 bases from J, leaving 11 bases between. Clones were sequenced by immunoSEQ multiplex PCR, and TCRdb holds only the in-frame ones, with some missing. The sample includes about 190,000 clones, about 85% seen only once; the top ten take around 2.3%. The TCR originated in a man aged 65-85 years with active or convalescent COVID-19. V and J are TRBV18 and TRBJ1-5, with D possibly TRBD1 on 5 matching bases. Sequenced sample: peripheral blood. The CDR3 is CASSPARAEPQHF. Written as DNA, the CDR3 is TGTGCCAGCTCACCGGCCAGGGCCGAGCCCCAGCATTTT.